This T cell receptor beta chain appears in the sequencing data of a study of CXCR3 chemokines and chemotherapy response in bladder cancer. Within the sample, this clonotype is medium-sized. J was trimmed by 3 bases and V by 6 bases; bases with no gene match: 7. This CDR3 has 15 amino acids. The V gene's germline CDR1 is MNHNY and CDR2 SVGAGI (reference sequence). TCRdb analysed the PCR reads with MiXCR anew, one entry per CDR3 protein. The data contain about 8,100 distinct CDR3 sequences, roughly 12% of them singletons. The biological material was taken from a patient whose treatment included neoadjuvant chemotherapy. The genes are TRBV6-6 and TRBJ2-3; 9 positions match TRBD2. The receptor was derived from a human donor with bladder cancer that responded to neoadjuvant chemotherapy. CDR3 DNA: TGTGCCAGCAGCCGCGGGGGGGCGTTGACAGATACGCAGTATTTT. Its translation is CASSRGGALTDTQYF.